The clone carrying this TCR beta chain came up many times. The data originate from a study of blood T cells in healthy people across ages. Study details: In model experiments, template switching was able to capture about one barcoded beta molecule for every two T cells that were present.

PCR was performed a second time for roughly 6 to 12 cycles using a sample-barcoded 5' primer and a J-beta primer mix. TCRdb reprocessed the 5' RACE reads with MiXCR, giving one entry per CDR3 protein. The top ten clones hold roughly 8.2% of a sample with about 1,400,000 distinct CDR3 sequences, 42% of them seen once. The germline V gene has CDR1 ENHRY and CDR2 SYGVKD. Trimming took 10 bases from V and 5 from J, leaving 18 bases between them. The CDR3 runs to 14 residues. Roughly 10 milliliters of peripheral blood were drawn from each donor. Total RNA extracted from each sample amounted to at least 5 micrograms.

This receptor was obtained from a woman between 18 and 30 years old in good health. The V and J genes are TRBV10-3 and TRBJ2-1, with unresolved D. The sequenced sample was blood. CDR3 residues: CATTDGTGNNEQFF. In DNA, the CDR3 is TGTGCCACCACGGACGGCACGGGCAACAATGAGCAGTTCTTC.